Listed here are 16 T cell receptor beta chains from one sample, sequenced in a study of blood T cell repertoires in COVID-19. Clones were sequenced by immunoSEQ multiplex PCR, and TCRdb holds only the in-frame ones, with some missing. The data show about 530,000 clones, roughly nine tenths seen once. The sequencing sample was made of peripheral blood. The receptors here all came from a woman aged 50 to 60 with COVID-19, enrolled during active disease.

This clone came up a few times. This chain links TRBV10-3 with TRBJ1-1; tentative D call: TRBD1 (5 bases). Trimming removed 7 bases at V and 1 base at J, with 13 bases between. The CDR3 spans 14 residues. In germline, CDR1 is ENHRY, CDR2 SYGVKD. CDR3 in amino acids: CAITSTVENTEAFF. The CDR3 DNA is TGTGCCATCACTTCGACAGTAGAGAACACTGAAGCTTTCTTT.

The genes are TRBV1 and TRBJ1-1; TRBD1 is the table's D call and was not checked against the DNA. TRBV1 is classified as a pseudogene. This CDR3 spans 17 amino acids. The CDR3 region is CTSRDWDRGLVRGEAFF. In DNA form, the CDR3 reads TGCACCAGCAGAGATTGGGACAGGGGGTTGGTGAGGGGTGAAGCTTTCTTT.

Here the CDR3 DNA reads TGTGCCAGCAGAGGGAACTCAGGGGCCGGCAATTCACCCCTCCACTTT. Protein sequence: CASRGNSGAGNSPLHF. V gene TRBV27 combines with J gene TRBJ1-6; tentative D call: TRBD1 (6 bases). The germline V gene encodes CDR1 MNHEY and CDR2 SMNVEV (reference sequence). Trimming took off 6 bases at V and 7 bases at J, with 19 bases between the two ends. This CDR3 region has 16 residues.

V gene TRBV10-3 combines with J gene TRBJ2-7, with 9 bases matching TRBD1. Losses at the gene ends were 5 bases for V and 2 bases for J; bases not matched to a gene: 7. CDR3 length equals 15 residues. Germline values: CDR1 ENHRY, CDR2 SYGVKD. The CDR3 DNA reads TGTGCCATCAGTTCCCGGACAGGGGAGGCCTACGAGCAGTACTTC. This gives the protein CAISSRTGEAYEQYF.

CDR3 coding DNA: TGTGCCAGCAGTGGGGGGGATCCAGAGACCCAGTACTTC. This sequence encodes CASSGGDPETQYF. The V and J genes are TRBV2 and TRBJ2-5; the D gene is possibly TRBD2 (6 bases). The CDR3 runs 13 residues. With 4 bases removed from V and 4 bases from J, the gap between germline ends came to 10 bases. Germline values: CDR1 SNHLY, CDR2 FYNNEI. The variable domain in full, with the rest retrieved from reference TRBV2 and TRBJ2-5, is EPEVTQTPSHQVTQMGQEVILRCVPISNHLYFYWYRQILGQKVEFLVSFYNNEISEKSEIFDDQFSVERPDGSNFTLKIRSTKLEDSAMYFCASSGGDPETQYFGPGTRLLVL.

The CDR3 DNA sequence: TGTGCCAGCAGTTTAGCGGGACTCGGTACGAACGAGCAGTACTTC. Translating gives CASSLAGLGTNEQYF. The rearrangement links TRBV27 to TRBJ2-7; D is perhaps TRBD2 (6 bases). From germline, CDR1 is MNHEY and CDR2 SMNVEV (reference sequence). Trimming pared 2 bases from V and 5 bases from J, leaving 16 bases between. The length of the CDR3 is 15 residues.

The CDR3 DNA reads TGTGCCAGCACTCAACGACTAAGGACAGATACGCAGTATTTT. Protein sequence: CASTQRLRTDTQYF. The chain has TRBV6-5 and TRBJ2-3, with D maybe TRBD2 (5 bases). CDR1 and CDR2 (germline): MNHEY, SVGAGI. V was shortened by 7 bases and J by 3 bases, with 14 bases between the two germline ends. There are 14 residues in the CDR3.

This clone has only one observation. This CDR3 is CASSQSLLQEQFF. The CDR3 DNA is TGTGCCAGCAGCCAATCCCTCTTGCAGGAGCAGTTCTTC. The chain links TRBV27 to TRBJ2-1; D remains unclear. V lost 6 bases, J lost 10 bases, and 16 bases lay in between. Per the germline V gene, CDR1 is MNHEY and CDR2 is SMNVEV (reference sequence). CDR3 length: 13 residues.

V is TRBV27 and J is TRBJ2-7; 11 bases are a match to TRBD1. Germline loops: CDR1 MNHEY, CDR2 SMNVEV (reference sequence). The CDR3 runs to 14 residues. V lost 7 bases, J lost 7 bases, and 9 bases stayed unmatched. Written as DNA, the CDR3 is TGTGCCAGCAACGGGGGGACAGGGGGAAGGGAGCAGTACTTC. This gives the protein CASNGGTGGREQYF.

The gene calls are TRBV7-9 and TRBJ2-3; D is possibly TRBD1 (5 bases). Trimming took off 3 bases at V and 0 bases at J, with 10 bases between the two ends. Per the germline V gene, CDR1 is SEHNR and CDR2 is FQNEAQ (reference sequence). The CDR3 length is 15 residues. In nucleotides, the CDR3 is TGTGCCAGCAGCTTGAGCAGGGCTAGCACAGATACGCAGTATTTT. This sequence encodes CASSLSRASTDTQYF.

This clone was counted between two and nine times. CDR3 amino acids: CASSPEGGITGNQPQHF. The CDR3 DNA follows: TGTGCCAGCAGTCCTGAGGGAGGGATAACGGGCAATCAGCCCCAGCATTTT. The chain combines TRBV27 with TRBJ1-5; D gene unclear. The V and J ends lost 5 bases and 2 bases respectively, with 19 bases between them. Germline-derived CDR1 and CDR2 are MNHEY and SMNVEV (reference sequence). The CDR3 has 17 residues.

V gene TRBV5-1 combines with J gene TRBJ2-2; D is perhaps TRBD1 (6 bases). The CDR3 contains 16 residues. With 5 bases removed from V and 4 bases from J, the gap between germline ends came to 18 bases. Germline values: CDR1 SGHRS, CDR2 YFSETQ. The CDR3 DNA follows: TGCGCCAGCAGGCCTTCAGGGGCCCTGGGCACCGGGGAGCTGTTTTTT. Its protein product is CASRPSGALGTGELFF.

This chain uses TRBV6-5 with TRBJ1-2, with 8 bases fitting TRBD1. Germline CDR1 reads MNHEY; CDR2 reads SVGAGI. V was clipped by 5 bases and J by 2 bases; unmatched bases: 4. The CDR3 length is 14 residues. The CDR3 region has the DNA TGTGCCAGCAGTCGGGACAGGAAGAACTATGGCTACACCTTC. This sequence encodes CASSRDRKNYGYTF.

This chain joins TRBV19 and TRBJ1-2, with no clear D. The V and J ends lost 1 base and 4 bases respectively, with 16 bases between them. The CDR3 covers 16 residues. Per germline, CDR1 LNHDA and CDR2 SQIVND (reference sequence). The CDR3 spells CASSIVPRQASYGYTF. The CDR3, as DNA: TGTGCCAGTAGTATAGTTCCCCGGCAGGCGTCCTATGGCTACACCTTC. The full variable domain, completed using reference TRBV19 and TRBJ1-2, is DGGITQSPKYLFRKEGQNVTLSCEQNLNHDAMYWYRQDPGQGLRLIYYSQIVNDFQKGDIAEGYSVSREKKESFPLTVTSAQKNPTAFYLCASSIVPRQASYGYTFGSGTRLTVV.

The chain couples TRBV10-2 to TRBJ1-6; 8 positions agree with TRBD1. Germline CDR1 reads WSHSY; CDR2 reads SAAADI. The junction had 5 bases not matched to a gene; V was cut back by 4 bases and J by 9 bases. CDR3 size: 14 residues. The CDR3, as DNA: TGCGCCAGCAGTGTGGACAGGGTAGGTTCACCCCTCCACTTT. Translated, it gives CASSVDRVGSPLHF.

This sequence joins TRBV29-1 and TRBJ2-7; 7 bases are a match to TRBD1. The germline CDR1 and CDR2 sequences are SQVTM and ANQGSEA. Trimming cost V 6 bases and J 2 bases; bases outside gene matches: 4. The CDR3 is made up of 12 amino acids. CDR3 sequence reads: CSVRDSPYEQYF. Here the CDR3 DNA reads TGCAGCGTCCGGGACAGCCCCTACGAGCAGTACTTC.